The source of this T cell receptor beta chain is a study of blood T cell repertoires in COVID-19 (dated by TCRdb to the early 2020s). For the study in its entirety: The collaborator samples originated in the United States, Italy and Spain and spanned the acute and convalescent phases of COVID-19. The material from the prospective study consisted of cDNA or gDNA derived from T cells, B-cell-depleted T cells, or PBMCs. Subjects who had been exposed to COVID-19, were actively infected with it, or had recovered from it provided the deeply sampled blood TCRbeta repertoires that made up the dataset. A freely available public database, intended as a resource for researchers studying the immune response to SARS-CoV-2, is where the repertoires were released. The samples were drawn from two sources: the first 160 participants of the ongoing ImmuneRACE study, and 1,000 to 1,500 subjects contributed by 6 global collaborators. A de-identified subject ID, COVID-19 status, age in years and sex were almost always included in the sample metadata. Where HLA class I and class II types were available, the types were taken from metadata supplied by the sample provider, not from assay-based typing. Paper-wide results and their limitations: The quantity of clinical and demographic metadata differed by source and by participant and was supplied without curation.

Details on this clone: This clone's antigen is unknown. Base qualities are not recorded, but no much larger clone differs from it by a single base.

Each collaborating institution followed its own protocols to collect whole blood in K2EDTA tubes. For TCRbeta analysis, collaborator samples were shipped as frozen whole blood, as isolated PBMCs, or as DNA extracted from either sample type. TCRbeta CDR3 regions were amplified from genomic DNA by means of the immunoSEQ Assay, a bias-controlled multiplex PCR. From the authors' description of their analysis: The number of nucleated cells in each sample was estimated from the amplification of reference gene primers within the assay. To quantify the absolute abundance of each unique TCRbeta CDR3 rearrangement, sequence reads were collapsed and filtered. For each sample, productive Simpson clonality was calculated as the square root of Simpson's diversity index across productive rearrangements. Imported from immuneACCESS, the table was reduced by TCRdb to in-frame sequences with V and J called. These copies leave out some clones; in studies compared against another copy, an unresolved V gene accounts for under half, and the cause of the remainder is not known. V and J calls plus clone size are reproduced from that table; the DNA served to infer D and trimming. The table for this sample lists roughly 99,000 clones; approximately 84% of them were counted only once. The ten largest clones take up over 4% of the sample.

V is shortened by 7 bases, J by 8 bases, and the region joining them spans 21 bases. Counted from cysteine to phenylalanine, this CDR3 has 15 amino acids. The read is trimmed to its CDR3 DNA, 45 bases read in frame from base 1. CDR1 and CDR2 are read off the germline V gene as LGHNT and FRNRAP. This TCR was sampled from a human donor in a cohort sampled during active COVID-19. The chain couples TRBV12-5 to TRBJ2-1; perhaps TRBD2 is the D gene, with 7 bases matching. Material for sequencing was peripheral blood. In nucleotide form, the sequence is TGTGCTAGTGCCCTGGCGGGGGCGAGGGGGGATGAGCAGTTCTTC. Translated, this is CASALAGARGDEQFF.